This T cell receptor (beta chain) was sequenced during a study of blood T cell repertoires in COVID-19 (TCRdb year 2020). For the study in its entirety: Samples from collaborators originated in the United States, Italy and Spain and spanned both the acute and convalescent phases of COVID-19. The material from the prospective study consisted of cDNA or gDNA derived from T cells, B-cell-depleted T cells, or PBMCs. The dataset comprised deeply sampled blood TCRbeta repertoires from subjects exposed to, actively infected with, or recovered from COVID-19. The repertoires were made available in a free public database intended to serve as a resource for research on the immune response to SARS-CoV-2. The samples were drawn from the first 160 participants of the ongoing ImmuneRACE study and from more than 1,000 subjects provided by 6 global collaborators. A de-identified subject ID, COVID-19 status, age in years and sex were almost always included in the sample metadata. Where HLA class I and class II types were available, the types were taken from metadata supplied by the sample provider, not from assay-based typing. Summary of the overall study and its limitations: Clinical and demographic metadata were provided uncurated, with the amount varying by source and participant.

TCRbeta CDR3 regions were amplified from genomic DNA by means of the immunoSEQ Assay, a bias-controlled multiplex PCR. The authors' pipeline ran thus. Nucleated cell counts per sample were estimated from amplification of reference gene primers within the assay. To quantify the absolute abundance of each unique TCRbeta CDR3 rearrangement, sequence reads were collapsed and filtered. For each sample, productive Simpson clonality was calculated as the square root of Simpson's diversity index across productive rearrangements. The immuneACCESS repertoire file appears here via TCRdb, limited to in-frame rearrangements. These files lack a portion of the clones; in checked studies, under half of the deficit traces to unresolved V genes, and the cause of the others is not known. V and J calls plus clone size are reproduced from that table; the DNA served to infer D and trimming. This sample has a few hundred thousand clones in its table, and 80% to 90% of those were observed once. Around 4.5% of the sample is in the top ten clones.

Remarks on this clone: Its antigen is unknown. The sample holds no much larger clone one base away, and base qualities are not on file.

Participants in the prospective study were enrolled through a virtual design, were aged 18 to 89 years, and lived in about two dozen United States geographic areas. In the prospective study, participants were assigned to cohorts based on the clinical history participants reported in a screening survey and a study questionnaire. Recovered participants in ImmuneRACE Cohort 3 were defined as having two consecutive negative NP/OP PCR tests, clearance from a healthcare professional, or resolution of symptoms. Each participant in the prospective study had whole blood, serum and a nasopharyngeal or oropharyngeal swab collected by mobile phlebotomists. Additional blood draws and questionnaires over a roughly two-month period could optionally be provided by prospective study participants. Before DNA extraction, prospective study blood samples were shipped either frozen or at room temperature. In the germline V gene (reference sequence), CDR1 corresponds to SGHKS and CDR2 to YYEKEE. The CDR3 starts with the cysteine, ends with the phenylalanine, and has 14 residues. CDR3 DNA is the only sequence kept; it has 42 bases, read in frame from the first base. V is pruned by 3 bases and J by 7 bases, leaving 7 bases of the junction without a gene match.

The sample comprised PBMCs or T cells enriched from blood (not recorded which). The TCR originated in a woman aged 25 to 39 who had recovered from COVID-19. The chain is encoded by TRBV5-5 joined to TRBJ2-7; TRBD2 lines up with 10 middle nucleotides. The DNA sequence reads TGTGCCAGCAGCTATCCGGGACTAGCGAGAGAGCAGTACTTC. Its amino acids are CASSYPGLAREQYF.